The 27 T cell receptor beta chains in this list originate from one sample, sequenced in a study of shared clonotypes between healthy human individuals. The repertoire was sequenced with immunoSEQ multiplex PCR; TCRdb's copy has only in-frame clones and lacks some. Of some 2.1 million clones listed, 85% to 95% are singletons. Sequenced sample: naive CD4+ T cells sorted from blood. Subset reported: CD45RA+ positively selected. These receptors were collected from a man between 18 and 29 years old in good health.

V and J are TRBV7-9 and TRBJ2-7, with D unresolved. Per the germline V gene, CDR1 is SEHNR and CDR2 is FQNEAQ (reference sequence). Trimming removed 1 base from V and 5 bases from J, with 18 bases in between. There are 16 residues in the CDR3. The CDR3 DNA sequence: TGTGCCAGCAGCTTAGAGTTGGTGGGGTCTAGGCACGAGCAGTACTTC. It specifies CASSLELVGSRHEQYF.

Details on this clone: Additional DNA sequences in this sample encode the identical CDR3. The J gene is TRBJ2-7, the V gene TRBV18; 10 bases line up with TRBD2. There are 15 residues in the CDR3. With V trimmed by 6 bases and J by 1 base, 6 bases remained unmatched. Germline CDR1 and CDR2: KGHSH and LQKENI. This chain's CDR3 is CASSLGTSESYEQYF. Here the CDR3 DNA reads TGTGCCAGCTCCCTCGGGACTAGCGAGTCCTACGAGCAGTACTTC.

CDR3 DNA: TGTGCCACCGGTACTACGCCCAGCACAGATACGCAGTATTTT. Translated: CATGTTPSTDTQYF. The V gene is TRBV6-5, the J gene TRBJ2-3; D unresolved. The CDR3 is made up of 14 amino acids. Germline lookup yields CDR1 MNHEY and CDR2 SVGAGI. V was trimmed by 10 bases and J by 0 bases, leaving 14 bases between them.

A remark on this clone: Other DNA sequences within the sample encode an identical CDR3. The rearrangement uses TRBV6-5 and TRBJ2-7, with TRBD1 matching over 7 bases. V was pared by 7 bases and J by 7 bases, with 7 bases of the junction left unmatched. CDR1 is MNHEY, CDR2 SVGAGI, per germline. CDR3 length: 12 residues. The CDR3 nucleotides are TGTGCCAGCACCTCGACAGGGAATGAGCAGTACTTC. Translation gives CASTSTGNEQYF.

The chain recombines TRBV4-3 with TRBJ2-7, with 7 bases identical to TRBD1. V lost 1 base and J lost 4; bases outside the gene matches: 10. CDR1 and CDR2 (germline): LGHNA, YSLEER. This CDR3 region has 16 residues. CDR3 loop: CASSQASGQSIYEQYF. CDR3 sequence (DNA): TGCGCCAGCAGCCAAGCCTCGGGACAGTCTATTTACGAGCAGTACTTC.

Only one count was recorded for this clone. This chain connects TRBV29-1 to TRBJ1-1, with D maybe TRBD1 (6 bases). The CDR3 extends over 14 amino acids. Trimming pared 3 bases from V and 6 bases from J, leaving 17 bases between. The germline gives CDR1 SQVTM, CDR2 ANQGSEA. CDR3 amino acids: CSVDMGPGGSEAFF. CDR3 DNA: TGCAGCGTTGATATGGGACCCGGGGGCTCTGAAGCTTTCTTT.

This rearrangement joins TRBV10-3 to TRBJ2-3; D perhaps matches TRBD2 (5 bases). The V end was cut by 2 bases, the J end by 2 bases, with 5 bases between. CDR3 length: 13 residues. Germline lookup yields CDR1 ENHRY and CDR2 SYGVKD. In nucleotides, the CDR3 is TGTGCCATCAGTGAGCGGGACACAGATACGCAGTATTTT. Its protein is CAISERDTDTQYF.

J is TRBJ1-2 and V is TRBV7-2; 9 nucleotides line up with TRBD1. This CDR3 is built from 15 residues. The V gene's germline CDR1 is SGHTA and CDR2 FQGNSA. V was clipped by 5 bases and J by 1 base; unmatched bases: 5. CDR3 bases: TGTGCCAGCAGCAGCGACAGGGGGGATAACTATGGCTACACCTTC. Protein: CASSSDRGDNYGYTF.

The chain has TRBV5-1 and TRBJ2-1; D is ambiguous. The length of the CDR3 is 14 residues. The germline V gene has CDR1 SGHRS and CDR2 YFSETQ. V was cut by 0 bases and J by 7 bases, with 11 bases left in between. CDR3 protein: CASSLAVAVNEQFF. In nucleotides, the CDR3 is TGCGCCAGCAGCTTGGCCGTGGCGGTAAATGAGCAGTTCTTC.

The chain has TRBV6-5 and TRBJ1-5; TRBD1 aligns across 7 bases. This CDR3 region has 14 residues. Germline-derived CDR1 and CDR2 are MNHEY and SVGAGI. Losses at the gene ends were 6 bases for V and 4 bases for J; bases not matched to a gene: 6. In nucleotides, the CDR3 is TGTGCCAGCAGCCCCGGGACAGATAATCAGCCCCAGCATTTT. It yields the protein CASSPGTDNQPQHF.

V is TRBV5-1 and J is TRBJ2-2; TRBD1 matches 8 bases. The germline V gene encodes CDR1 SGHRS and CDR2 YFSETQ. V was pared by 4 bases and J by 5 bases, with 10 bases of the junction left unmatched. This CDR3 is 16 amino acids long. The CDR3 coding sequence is TGCGCCAGCAGCACAAGGACAGGGACGAGTACCGGGGAGCTGTTTTTT. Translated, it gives CASSTRTGTSTGELFF.

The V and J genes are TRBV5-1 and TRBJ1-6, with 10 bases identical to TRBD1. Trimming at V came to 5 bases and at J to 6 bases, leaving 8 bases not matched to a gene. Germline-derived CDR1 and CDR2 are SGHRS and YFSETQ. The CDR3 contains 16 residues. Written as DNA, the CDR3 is TGCGCCAGCAGTTGGGGACAGGGGTTGCCTAATTCACCCCTCCACTTT. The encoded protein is CASSWGQGLPNSPLHF.

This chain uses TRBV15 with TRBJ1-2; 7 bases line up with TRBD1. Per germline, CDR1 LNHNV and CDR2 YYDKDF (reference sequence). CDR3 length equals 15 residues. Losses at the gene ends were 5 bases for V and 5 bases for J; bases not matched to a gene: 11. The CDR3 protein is CATSPKGGRAYGYTF. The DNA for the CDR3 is TGTGCCACCAGCCCAAAAGGGGGCAGGGCTTATGGCTACACCTTC.

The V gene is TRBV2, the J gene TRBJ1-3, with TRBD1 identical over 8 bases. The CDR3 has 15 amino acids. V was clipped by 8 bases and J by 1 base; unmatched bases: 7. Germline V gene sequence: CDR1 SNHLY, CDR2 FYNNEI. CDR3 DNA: TGTGCCAGCCAAGGACAGGGTCTATCTGGAAACACCATATATTTT. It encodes CASQGQGLSGNTIYF.

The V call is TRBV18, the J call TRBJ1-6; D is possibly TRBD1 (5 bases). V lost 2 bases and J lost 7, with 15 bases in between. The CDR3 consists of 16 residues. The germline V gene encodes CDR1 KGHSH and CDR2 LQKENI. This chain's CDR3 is CASSPNEGSGNSPLHF. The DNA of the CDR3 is TGTGCCAGCTCACCAAATGAGGGGTCAGGCAATTCACCCCTCCACTTT. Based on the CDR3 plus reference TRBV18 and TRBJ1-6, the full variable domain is NAGVMQNPRHLVRRRGQEARLRCSPMKGHSHVYWYRQLPEEGLKFMVYLQKENIIDESGMPKERFSAEFPKEGPSILRIQQVVRGDSAAYFCASSPNEGSGNSPLHFGNGTRLTVT.

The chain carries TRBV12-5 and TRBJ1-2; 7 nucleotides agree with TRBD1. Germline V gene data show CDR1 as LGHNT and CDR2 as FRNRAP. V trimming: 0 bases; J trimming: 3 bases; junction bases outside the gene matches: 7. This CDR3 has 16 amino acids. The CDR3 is CASGLVKTGTDYGYTF. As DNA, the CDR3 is TGTGCTAGTGGTTTGGTAAAAACCGGGACAGACTATGGCTACACCTTC.

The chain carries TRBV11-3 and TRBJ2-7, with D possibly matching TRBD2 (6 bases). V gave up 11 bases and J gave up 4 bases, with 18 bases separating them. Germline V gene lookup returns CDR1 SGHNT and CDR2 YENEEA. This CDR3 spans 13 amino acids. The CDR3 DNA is TGTGCCTCATCCTCCGGGACTTCTTACGAGCAGTACTTC. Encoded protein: CASSSGTSYEQYF. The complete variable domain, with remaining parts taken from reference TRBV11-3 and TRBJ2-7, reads EAGVVQSPRYKIIEKKQPVAFWCNPISGHNTLYWYLQNLGQGPELLIRYENEEAVDDSQLPKDRFSAERLKGVDSTLKIQPAELGDSAVYLCASSSGTSYEQYFGPGTRLTVT.

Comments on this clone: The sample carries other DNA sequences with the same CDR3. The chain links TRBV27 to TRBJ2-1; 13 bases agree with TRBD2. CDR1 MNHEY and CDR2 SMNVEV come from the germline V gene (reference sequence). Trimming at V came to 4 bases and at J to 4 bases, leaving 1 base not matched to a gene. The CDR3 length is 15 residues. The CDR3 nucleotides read TGTGCCAGCAGTTCGGGACTAGCGGGGTACAATGAGCAGTTCTTC. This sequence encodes CASSSGLAGYNEQFF.

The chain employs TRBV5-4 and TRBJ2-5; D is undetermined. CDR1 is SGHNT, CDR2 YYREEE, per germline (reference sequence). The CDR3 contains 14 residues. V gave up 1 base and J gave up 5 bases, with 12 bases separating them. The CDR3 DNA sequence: TGTGCCAGCAGCTTGAACGGAGCCGGGGAGACCCAGTACTTC. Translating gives CASSLNGAGETQYF.

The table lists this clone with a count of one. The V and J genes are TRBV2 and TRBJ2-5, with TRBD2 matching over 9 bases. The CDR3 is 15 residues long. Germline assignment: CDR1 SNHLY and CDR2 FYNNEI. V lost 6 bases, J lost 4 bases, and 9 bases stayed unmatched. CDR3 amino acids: CASRETGLARETQYF. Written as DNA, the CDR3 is TGTGCCAGCAGGGAAACGGGACTAGCAAGAGAGACCCAGTACTTC. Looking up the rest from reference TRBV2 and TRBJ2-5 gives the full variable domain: EPEVTQTPSHQVTQMGQEVILRCVPISNHLYFYWYRQILGQKVEFLVSFYNNEISEKSEIFDDQFSVERPDGSNFTLKIRSTKLEDSAMYFCASRETGLARETQYFGPGTRLLVL.

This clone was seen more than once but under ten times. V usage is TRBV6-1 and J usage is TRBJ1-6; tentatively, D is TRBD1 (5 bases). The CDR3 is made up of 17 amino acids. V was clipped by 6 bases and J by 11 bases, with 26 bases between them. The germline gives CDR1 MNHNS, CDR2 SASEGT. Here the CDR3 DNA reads TGTGCCAGCAGCGAACAAGACTTTTGGAGGGGAAAGGCACCCCTCCACTTT. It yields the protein CASSEQDFWRGKAPLHF.

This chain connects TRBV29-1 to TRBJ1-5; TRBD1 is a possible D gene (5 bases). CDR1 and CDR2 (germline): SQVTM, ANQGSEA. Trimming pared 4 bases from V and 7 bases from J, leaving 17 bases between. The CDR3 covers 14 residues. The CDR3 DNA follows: TGCAGCGTTGTCAGTGGAGGGGTAGGGCAGCCCCAGCATTTT. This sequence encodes CSVVSGGVGQPQHF.

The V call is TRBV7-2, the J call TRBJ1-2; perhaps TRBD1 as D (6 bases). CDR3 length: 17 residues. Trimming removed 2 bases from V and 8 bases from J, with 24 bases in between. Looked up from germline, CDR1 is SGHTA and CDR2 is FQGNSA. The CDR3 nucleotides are TGTGCCAGCAGCTTACAGGCCCAGGCGATACAGGGCGGAGGCTACACCTTC. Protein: CASSLQAQAIQGGGYTF.

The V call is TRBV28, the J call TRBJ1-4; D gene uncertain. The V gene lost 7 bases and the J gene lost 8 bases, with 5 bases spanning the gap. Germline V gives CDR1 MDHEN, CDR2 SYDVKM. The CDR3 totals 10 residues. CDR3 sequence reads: CASMGEKLFF. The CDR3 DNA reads TGTGCCAGCATGGGGGAAAAACTGTTTTTT.

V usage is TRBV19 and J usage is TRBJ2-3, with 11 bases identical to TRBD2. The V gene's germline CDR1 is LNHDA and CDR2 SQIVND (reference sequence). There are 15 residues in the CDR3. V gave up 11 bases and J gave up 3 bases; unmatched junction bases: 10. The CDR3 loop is CASSTSGVGTDTQYF. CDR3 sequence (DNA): TGTGCCTCCTCGACTAGCGGGGTTGGGACAGATACGCAGTATTTT.

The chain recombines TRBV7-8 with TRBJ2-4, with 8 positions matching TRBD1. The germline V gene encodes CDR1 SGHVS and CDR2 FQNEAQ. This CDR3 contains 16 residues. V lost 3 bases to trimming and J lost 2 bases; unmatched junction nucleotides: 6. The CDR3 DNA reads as TGTGCCAGCAGCTTTCAGGGGGCGAAAACCAAAAACATTCAGTACTTC. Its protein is CASSFQGAKTKNIQYF. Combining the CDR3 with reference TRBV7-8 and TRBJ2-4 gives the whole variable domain GAGVSQSPRYKVAKRGQDVALRCDPISGHVSLFWYQQALGQGPEFLTYFQNEAQLDKSGLPSDRFFAERPEGSVSTLKIQRTQQEDSAVYLCASSFQGAKTKNIQYFGAGTRLSVL.

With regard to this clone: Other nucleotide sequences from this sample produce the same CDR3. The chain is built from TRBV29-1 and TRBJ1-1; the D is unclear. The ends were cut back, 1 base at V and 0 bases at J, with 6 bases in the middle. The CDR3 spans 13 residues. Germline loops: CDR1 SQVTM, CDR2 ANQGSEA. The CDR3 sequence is CSVEGRLNTEAFF. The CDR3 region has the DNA TGCAGCGTTGAAGGCAGACTGAACACTGAAGCTTTCTTT.